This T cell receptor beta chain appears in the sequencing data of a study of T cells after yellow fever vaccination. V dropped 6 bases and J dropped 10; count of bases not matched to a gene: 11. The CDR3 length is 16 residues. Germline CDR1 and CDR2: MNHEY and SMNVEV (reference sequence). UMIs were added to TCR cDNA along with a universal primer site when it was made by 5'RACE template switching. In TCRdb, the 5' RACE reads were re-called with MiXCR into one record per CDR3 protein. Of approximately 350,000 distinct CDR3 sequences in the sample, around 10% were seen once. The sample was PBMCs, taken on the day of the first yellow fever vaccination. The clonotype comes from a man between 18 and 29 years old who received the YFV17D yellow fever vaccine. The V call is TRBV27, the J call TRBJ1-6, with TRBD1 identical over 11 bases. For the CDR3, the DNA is TGTGCCAGCAGCCAAGCCGGGACAGGGGGATACTCACCCCTCCACTTT. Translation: CASSQAGTGGYSPLHF.